The 2 T cell receptor beta chains listed next were all sequenced from one sample in a study of T-cell memory formation after mild COVID-19. MiXCR, applied by TCRdb to the 5' RACE reads, yields one record per CDR3 protein. This table has more than 250,000 distinct CDR3 sequences, under 20% appearing once. The specimen was PBMCs or a T cell subset sorted from them (not recorded which). These receptors were taken from a man between 18 and 29 years old who had mild COVID-19 (a few samples of this study predate the infection). Cell type and time point are not known.

The chain links TRBV12-5 to TRBJ2-7; D ambiguous. CDR1 is LGHNT and CDR2 is FRNRAP in the germline V gene. The CDR3 is 13 residues long. V lost 6 bases to trimming and J lost 2 bases, with 11 bases between them. The CDR3 here is CASGRSFPYEQYF. CDR3 bases: TGTGCTAGTGGCCGGTCCTTCCCCTACGAGCAGTACTTC.

The gene calls are TRBV4-1 and TRBJ2-7; D unclear. Per the germline V gene, CDR1 is MGHRA and CDR2 is YSYEKL. This CDR3 is 13 amino acids long. Trimming pared 3 bases from V and 6 bases from J, leaving 12 bases between. The CDR3, as DNA: TGCGCCAGCAGCCATCCCGGACCTAGCGAGCAGTACTTC. Translating it yields CASSHPGPSEQYF.